This entry describes one TCR beta chain. Antigen: not known. The germline V gene encodes CDR1 SEHNR and CDR2 FQNEAQ (reference sequence). This CDR3 has 14 residues. The junction had 3 bases not matched to a gene; V was cut back by 5 bases and J by 2 bases. A second about 7 to 11 cycle PCR used barcoded and J-beta primers. A template-switch adaptor that had 12 random nucleotides put a tag on each cDNA molecule. TCRdb ran MiXCR on the 5' RACE reads and lists one entry per CDR3 protein. The repertoire holds about 640,000 distinct CDR3 sequences, with roughly 50% as singletons. These data come from a study of blood T cells in healthy people across ages. The wider study: In model experiments, template switching was able to capture about one barcoded beta molecule for every two T cells that were present.

Study results and limitations: Percentage of naive T cells showed a strong correlation with TCR beta diversity.

The draw of peripheral blood yielded ten milliliters from each donor. The sequence came from a man in his 60s in good health. The sequencing input was blood. The rearrangement uses TRBV7-9 and TRBJ2-3, with 8 bases identical to TRBD2. The CDR3 coding sequence is TGTGCCAGCAGCACTAGCGGCCCCACAGATACGCAGTATTTT. It yields the protein CASSTSGPTDTQYF.